The 26 T cell receptor beta chains presented below share a single source sample, sequenced in a study of blood T cell repertoires in COVID-19. Profiled with immunoSEQ multiplex PCR; TCRdb holds only in-frame clones, not every one. The table records 130,000 to 150,000 clones, approximately 90% of them present only once. Specimen: PBMCs or T cells enriched from blood (not recorded which). The source is a woman aged 25 to 39 with acute COVID-19.

This clone was seen a single time. The chain joins TRBV27 to TRBJ1-2; the match to TRBD1 covers 7 bases. Germline CDR1 MNHEY, CDR2 SMNVEV (reference sequence). This CDR3 is 17 amino acids long. Trimming took 4 bases from V and 5 from J; bases not matched to a gene: 16. This chain's CDR3 is CASSYLLTGSVIYGYTF. The CDR3 nucleotides are TGTGCCAGCAGTTACCTTCTGACAGGGTCGGTCATATATGGCTACACCTTC.

The CDR3 region is CASSTRTSGSHEQYF. The DNA of the CDR3 is TGTGCCAGCAGCACCCGGACTAGCGGGAGTCACGAGCAGTACTTC. V and J are TRBV7-2 and TRBJ2-7; 13 bases align to TRBD2. V lost 5 bases and J lost 5; bases outside the gene matches: 6. CDR3 size: 15 residues. Germline V lookup: CDR1 SGHTA, CDR2 FQGNSA.

On this clone itself: Different DNA sequences within this sample yield the same CDR3. V is TRBV7-2 and J is TRBJ2-7; no reliable D call. The CDR3 has 13 residues. Germline CDR1 and CDR2: SGHTA and FQGNSA. Trimming took 0 bases from V and 3 from J, leaving 6 bases between them. CDR3 sequence: CASSLARSYEQYF. The CDR3 nucleotides read TGTGCCAGCAGCTTAGCCCGCAGCTACGAGCAGTACTTC. Full variable domain (remainder filled in from reference TRBV7-2 and TRBJ2-7): GAGVSQSPSNKVTEKGKDVELRCDPISGHTALYWYRQSLGQGLEFLIYFQGNSAPDKSGLPSDRFSAERTGGSVSTLTIQRTQQEDSAVYLCASSLARSYEQYFGPGTRLTVT.

This chain joins TRBV7-9 and TRBJ2-1; 7 nucleotides agree with TRBD2. Germline V gene sequence: CDR1 SEHNR, CDR2 FQNEAQ (reference sequence). Trimming removed 2 bases from V and 12 bases from J; junction bases left unmatched: 7. This CDR3 contains 13 residues. The CDR3 spells CASSLQAGLRQFF. CDR3 in DNA: TGTGCCAGCAGCTTACAAGCGGGACTAAGGCAGTTCTTC.

This clone is a singleton in its sample. The rearrangement links TRBV24-1 to TRBJ1-1; TRBD1 matches 7 bases. Germline trimming cut 10 bases from V and 1 base from J; bases unmatched to any gene: 5. Germline V gene data show CDR1 as KGHDR and CDR2 as SFDVKD. The length of the CDR3 is 13 residues. CDR3 coding DNA: TGTGCCACTGCGGGACAGCCGAACACTGAAGCTTTCTTT. Amino acid sequence: CATAGQPNTEAFF.

This rearrangement joins TRBV5-1 to TRBJ1-2; D not certain. The germline V gene has CDR1 SGHRS and CDR2 YFSETQ. CDR3 length: 14 amino acids. Trimming removed 0 bases from V and 1 base from J, with 7 bases in between. The CDR3 is CASSLATNNYGYTF. Written as DNA, the CDR3 is TGCGCCAGCAGCTTGGCGACAAATAACTATGGCTACACCTTC.

The chain carries TRBV28 and TRBJ2-7; perhaps TRBD1 as D (6 bases). The CDR3 length is 16 residues. Germline values: CDR1 MDHEN, CDR2 SYDVKM. V was pared by 5 bases and J by 3 bases, with 20 bases between. In DNA, the CDR3 is TGTGCCAGCAGTCCGGCCGGGACACATCCCCACTACGAGCAGTACTTC. This translates into CASSPAGTHPHYEQYF.

V usage is TRBV28 and J usage is TRBJ2-1; TRBD1 matches at 9 bases. Germline values: CDR1 MDHEN, CDR2 SYDVKM. CDR3 length: 13 amino acids. V was clipped by 5 bases and J by 16 bases; unmatched bases: 12. CDR3 loop: CASSTLSGTGCFF. CDR3 bases: TGTGCCAGCAGTACACTCTCTGGGACAGGGTGTTTCTTC.

The chain is built from TRBV5-5 and TRBJ2-3; D is possibly TRBD1 (5 bases). Germline lookup yields CDR1 SGHKS and CDR2 YYEKEE (reference sequence). V shed 1 base and J shed 3 bases, with 9 bases lying between them. This CDR3 region has 14 residues. The CDR3 DNA reads TGTGCCAGCAGCTTGACAGGCATTACAGATACGCAGTATTTT. This translates into CASSLTGITDTQYF.

For the CDR3, the DNA is TGTGCCACCAGCATCGGGGGCTCCTACAATGAGCAGTTCTTC. It specifies CATSIGGSYNEQFF. The chain recombines TRBV15 with TRBJ2-1, with a tentative D call TRBD2 (6 bases). Germline CDR1 LNHNV, CDR2 YYDKDF (reference sequence). The CDR3 is 14 amino acids. Deletions cut 4 bases from V and 0 bases from J, with 7 bases between.

This chain joins TRBV29-1 and TRBJ2-7; 9 bases are a match to TRBD1. The V gene end was trimmed by 6 bases and the J gene end by 1 base; junction bases not matched to a gene: 4. Looked up from germline, CDR1 is SQVTM and CDR2 is ANQGSEA. The CDR3 length is 13 residues. The CDR3 is CSVGQGLSYEQYF. In DNA, the CDR3 is TGCAGCGTCGGACAGGGGCTATCCTACGAGCAGTACTTC.

V usage is TRBV14 and J usage is TRBJ2-7; unclear D gene. Trimming removed 5 bases at V and 9 bases at J, with 11 bases between. The CDR3 loop spans 11 amino acids. CDR1 is SGHDN, CDR2 FVKESK, per germline. The CDR3 spells CASSANGRQYF. CDR3 sequence (DNA): TGTGCCAGCAGCGCCAACGGTAGGCAGTACTTC.

The gene calls are TRBV11-2 and TRBJ1-2; a possible D gene is TRBD1 (6 bases). The V end was cut by 3 bases, the J end by 5 bases, with 16 bases between. Germline V lookup: CDR1 SGHAT, CDR2 FQNNGV. CDR3 length equals 15 residues. DNA of the CDR3: TGTGCCAGCAGCTTTCCTGCAGGGGTGGAGTATGGCTACACCTTC. As protein: CASSFPAGVEYGYTF.

As concerns this clone: The same CDR3 can be traced to other DNA sequences in this sample. The J gene is TRBJ2-3, the V gene TRBV9, with 11 bases that match TRBD1. This CDR3 is 15 amino acids long. The V gene's germline CDR1 is SGDLS and CDR2 YYNGEE. V was clipped by 2 bases and J by 3 bases; unmatched bases: 2. The CDR3 loop is CASSVGTGGTDTQYF. The CDR3, as DNA: TGTGCCAGCAGCGTCGGGACAGGGGGAACAGATACGCAGTATTTT. Complete variable domain (other parts from reference TRBV9 and TRBJ2-3): DSGVTQTPKHLITATGQRVTLRCSPRSGDLSVYWYQQSLDQGLQFLIQYYNGEERAKGNILERFSAQQFPDLHSELNLSSLELGDSALYFCASSVGTGGTDTQYFGPGTRLTVL.

The V and J genes are TRBV7-9 and TRBJ1-4; D unresolved. V lost 5 bases to trimming and J lost 1 base, with 20 bases between them. Germline V gene lookup returns CDR1 SEHNR and CDR2 FQNEAQ (reference sequence). This CDR3 contains 18 residues. This CDR3 reads CASSQPRLLGLTNEKLFF. Here the CDR3 DNA reads TGTGCCAGCAGCCAGCCCAGGCTTCTTGGGCTAACTAATGAAAAACTGTTTTTT.

The chain links TRBV7-2 to TRBJ1-1; TRBD1 might be the D (6 bases). CDR3 length equals 14 residues. CDR1 and CDR2 (germline): SGHTA, FQGNSA. V lost 4 bases to trimming and J lost 7 bases, with 16 bases between them. Here the CDR3 reads CASSYLDRFLEAFF. In DNA, the CDR3 is TGTGCCAGCAGCTACCTCGACAGGTTCCTTGAAGCTTTCTTT. Full variable domain (outside the CDR3, taken from reference TRBV7-2 and TRBJ1-1): GAGVSQSPSNKVTEKGKDVELRCDPISGHTALYWYRQSLGQGLEFLIYFQGNSAPDKSGLPSDRFSAERTGGSVSTLTIQRTQQEDSAVYLCASSYLDRFLEAFFGQGTRLTVV.

The genes are TRBV6-2 or TRBV6-3 and TRBJ2-3; D gene uncertain. The CDR3 covers 11 residues. Trimming pared 5 bases from V and 6 bases from J, leaving 6 bases between. CDR1 and CDR2 (germline): MNHEY, SVGEGT. DNA of the CDR3: TGTGCCAGCAGTCAAATTGATACGCAGTATTTT. Its translation is CASSQIDTQYF.

This chain links TRBV5-1 with TRBJ2-5; 11 bases align to TRBD1. The CDR3 is made up of 15 amino acids. CDR1 SGHRS and CDR2 YFSETQ come from the germline V gene. Trimming at V came to 4 bases and at J to 5 bases, leaving 7 bases not matched to a gene. As DNA, the CDR3 is TGCGCCAGCAGCGTTGGACAGGGGGCGGGTGAGACCCAGTACTTC. This codes for CASSVGQGAGETQYF.

In DNA, the CDR3 is TGTGCCAGCAGCTTGACTAGCGGCTCCTACAATGAGCAGTTCTTC. Amino acids: CASSLTSGSYNEQFF. This rearrangement joins TRBV6-5 to TRBJ2-1, with 9 bases aligning to TRBD2. There are 15 residues in the CDR3. CDR1 is MNHEY and CDR2 is SVGAGI in the germline V gene. After removal of 6 bases from V and 0 bases from J, the junction contained 3 bases not matched to a gene.

To note about this clone: Other DNA sequences in this specimen translate into the identical CDR3. This sequence joins TRBV20-1 and TRBJ2-1, with unresolved D. The CDR3 loop spans 11 amino acids. The V end lost 3 bases, the J end lost 3 bases, and 3 bases lay between the germline ends. Per germline, CDR1 DFQATT and CDR2 SNEGSKA (reference sequence). The CDR3 region has the DNA TGCAGTGCTAGCAACTACAATGAGCAGTTCTTC. The encoded protein is CSASNYNEQFF.

This clone was detected only once. The gene calls are TRBV30 and TRBJ1-1; no reliable D call. The V and J ends lost 4 bases and 5 bases respectively, with 17 bases between them. Germline values: CDR1 GTSNPN, CDR2 SVGIG (reference sequence). The CDR3 spans 14 residues. DNA of the CDR3: TGTGCCTGGAAATTTATGGTTCCCGGGACTGAAGCTTTCTTT. Translated: CAWKFMVPGTEAFF. The full variable domain, its missing parts supplied by reference TRBV30 and TRBJ1-1, is SQTIHQWPATLVQPVGSPLSLECTVEGTSNPNLYWYRQAAGRGLQLLFYSVGIGQISSEVPQNLSASRPQDRQFILSSKKLLLSDSGFYLCAWKFMVPGTEAFFGQGTRLTVV.

The chain carries TRBV6-2 or TRBV6-3 and TRBJ2-1, with 15 nucleotides matching TRBD2. Germline CDR1 reads MNHEY; CDR2 reads SVGEGT. The CDR3 covers 19 residues. V was clipped by 2 bases and J by 0 bases; unmatched bases: 5. This chain's CDR3 is CASSYAGLAGGSSYNEQFF. The DNA of the CDR3 is TGTGCCAGCAGTTACGCGGGACTAGCGGGAGGTTCCTCCTACAATGAGCAGTTCTTC.

This chain links TRBV19 with TRBJ1-1; TRBD1 aligns across 7 bases. Germline V CDR1 and CDR2: LNHDA, SQIVND (reference sequence). V trimming: 5 bases; J trimming: 4 bases; junction bases outside the gene matches: 7. The CDR3 covers 14 residues. CDR3 residues: CASSQGGGSTEAFF. The CDR3 DNA is TGTGCCAGTAGTCAGGGGGGCGGTAGCACTGAAGCTTTCTTT.

CDR3 in amino acids: CASSLSRAAFF. The CDR3 bases are TGTGCCAGCAGTTTAAGCAGGGCAGCTTTCTTT. The chain uses TRBV28 and TRBJ1-1; tentative D call: TRBD1 (5 bases). This CDR3 contains 11 residues. CDR1 and CDR2 from the germline V gene are MDHEN and SYDVKM. V lost 2 bases, J lost 10 bases, and 8 bases lay in between.

The V and J genes are TRBV28 and TRBJ1-5, with 10 nucleotides matching TRBD1. The CDR3 consists of 15 residues. Losses at the gene ends were 1 base for V and 6 bases for J; bases not matched to a gene: 3. CDR1 is MDHEN, CDR2 SYDVKM, per germline. DNA for the CDR3: TGTGCCAGCAGTTTATCGGACAGGGGGAGTCAGCCCCAGCATTTT. This sequence encodes CASSLSDRGSQPQHF.

The genes are TRBV4-3 and TRBJ1-1, with D possibly being TRBD1 (5 bases). This CDR3 region has 13 residues. The germline V and J ends were trimmed by 3 bases and 3 bases, with 8 bases remaining between them. CDR1 is LGHNA and CDR2 is YSLEER in the germline V gene. The chain's CDR3 is CASSHDSHTEAFF. The CDR3 DNA follows: TGCGCCAGCAGCCACGACAGCCACACTGAAGCTTTCTTT.